These 27 T cell receptor beta chains were all obtained from the same sample, sequenced in a study of identical twins. MiXCR, applied by TCRdb to the 5' RACE reads, yields one record per CDR3 protein. The sample holds 250,000 or so distinct CDR3 sequences, roughly 7% seen once. The data also belong to a second study, concerning yellow fever vaccine responses in identical twins.

The specimen sequenced was memory (CD45RO+) T cells sorted from blood. Every receptor here comes from a woman between 18 and 30 years old in good health.

This clonotype was counted at least ten times. The genes are TRBV6-5 and TRBJ2-5; 12 bases are a match to TRBD2. CDR1 and CDR2 from the germline V gene are MNHEY and SVGAGI. This CDR3 region has 17 residues. V was pared by 0 bases and J by 5 bases, with 7 bases of the junction left unmatched. This CDR3 reads CASSYSASGRAGETQYF. CDR3 sequence (DNA): TGTGCCAGCAGTTACTCCGCTAGCGGGAGGGCCGGGGAGACCCAGTACTTC.

On this clonotype: One junction end disagrees with the germline gene, perhaps due to a read error. This chain connects TRBV10-2 to TRBJ2-2; D is perhaps TRBD2 (5 bases). CDR3 length equals 15 residues. The V gene's germline CDR1 is WSHSY and CDR2 SAAADI. CDR3 sequence reads: CASSWVSGNPGELFF. The CDR3 DNA is TGCGCCAGCAGTTGGGTGTCCGGGAACCCCGGGGAGCTGTTTTTT.

Ten or more counts support this clonotype. V gene TRBV12-3 or TRBV12-4 combines with J gene TRBJ2-3, with a tentative D call TRBD2 (6 bases). Trimming took 0 bases from V and 6 from J, leaving 13 bases between them. The CDR3 spans 15 residues. The chain's CDR3 is CASSLALRRVDTQYF. CDR3 in DNA: TGTGCCAGCAGTTTAGCGCTTAGGAGGGTTGATACGCAGTATTTT.

The genes are TRBV19 and TRBJ2-6; TRBD1 is a possible D gene (6 bases). The CDR3 extends over 16 amino acids. Germline V CDR1 and CDR2: LNHDA, SQIVND (reference sequence). Trimming pared 7 bases from V and 0 bases from J, leaving 13 bases between. The CDR3 region is CASKNRDHSGANVLTF. As DNA, the CDR3 is TGTGCCAGTAAGAACAGGGACCACTCTGGGGCCAACGTCCTGACTTTC.

As to this clonotype: With a much larger clone just one base away, this may be a read error. The chain uses TRBV9 and TRBJ2-3, with TRBD2 matching 9 bases. The CDR3 covers 15 residues. Losses at the gene ends were 3 bases for V and 0 bases for J; bases not matched to a gene: 2. Germline V lookup: CDR1 SGDLS, CDR2 YYNGEE. CDR3 loop: CASSASGTSTDTQYF. CDR3 coding DNA: TGTGCCAGCAGCGCTAGCGGGACTAGCACAGATACGCAGTATTTT.

This clonotype was detected many times. This chain joins TRBV5-1 and TRBJ1-6; D gene ambiguous. The CDR3 runs to 12 residues. The germline gives CDR1 SGHRS, CDR2 YFSETQ. V gave up 0 bases and J gave up 10 bases, with 5 bases separating them. The CDR3 DNA is TGCGCCAGCAGCTTGGATCGCTCACCCCTCCACTTT. Amino acid sequence: CASSLDRSPLHF.

This clonotype was counted a few times. The rearrangement links TRBV27 to TRBJ2-5, with D perhaps TRBD1 or TRBD2 (6 bases each). Germline loops: CDR1 MNHEY, CDR2 SMNVEV (reference sequence). Trimming pared 4 bases from V and 5 bases from J, leaving 14 bases between. The CDR3 is 14 residues long. CDR3: CASSSGLGGETQYF. CDR3 bases: TGTGCCAGCAGTTCAGGTCTGGGGGGCGAGACCCAGTACTTC.

The V call is TRBV24-1, the J call TRBJ2-3; the D call may be TRBD1 or TRBD2 (5 bases each). In germline, CDR1 is KGHDR, CDR2 SFDVKD. The CDR3 sequence is 16 residues long. V was trimmed by 4 bases and J by 5 bases, leaving 18 bases between them. Here the CDR3 reads CATSDRRDPLVDTQYF. The CDR3 DNA follows: TGTGCCACCAGTGACCGCCGGGACCCCCTTGTAGATACGCAGTATTTT.

This clonotype was seen more than once but under ten times. The gene calls are TRBV9 and TRBJ1-4; no definite D call. The germline V gene encodes CDR1 SGDLS and CDR2 YYNGEE. V lost 1 base, J lost 8 bases, and 15 bases lay in between. CDR3 size: 15 residues. DNA of the CDR3: TGTGCCAGCAGCGTATCGGGGAGTGGCAACGAAAAACTGTTTTTT. It codes for CASSVSGSGNEKLFF. Together with reference TRBV9 and TRBJ1-4, the CDR3 gives the full variable domain: DSGVTQTPKHLITATGQRVTLRCSPRSGDLSVYWYQQSLDQGLQFLIQYYNGEERAKGNILERFSAQQFPDLHSELNLSSLELGDSALYFCASSVSGSGNEKLFFGSGTQLSVL.

This clonotype has at least ten counts. The chain is built from TRBV6-2 or TRBV6-3 and TRBJ2-1; TRBD1 aligns across 12 bases. The CDR3 spans 18 residues. The germline gives CDR1 MNHEY, CDR2 SVGEGT. V trimming: 7 bases; J trimming: 3 bases; junction bases outside the gene matches: 13. Here the CDR3 DNA reads TGTGCCAGCATCGGTAGCGGGACAGGGGGCCCCCTCTACAATGAGCAGTTCTTC. Translating it yields CASIGSGTGGPLYNEQFF.

In this sample, this clonotype turned up many times. The CDR3 bases are TGTGCCAGCAGTCCACCTCAATTTAATCAGCCCCAGCATTTT. Translating it yields CASSPPQFNQPQHF. The chain couples TRBV28 to TRBJ1-5; D remains ambiguous. Looked up from germline, CDR1 is MDHEN and CDR2 is SYDVKM. V was trimmed by 5 bases and J by 4 bases, leaving 12 bases between them. The CDR3 has 14 residues.

The chain links TRBV11-2 to TRBJ1-4, with 9 bases matching TRBD1. This CDR3 comprises 19 residues. The trim removed 5 bases at V and 5 bases at J, leaving 18 bases unmatched. Germline CDR1 reads SGHAT; CDR2 reads FQNNGV. CDR3: CASSPFGTGNSWPNEKLFF. The CDR3 DNA follows: TGTGCCAGCAGCCCATTCGGGACAGGGAATAGTTGGCCGAATGAAAAACTGTTTTTT.

This clonotype has at least ten counts. The V gene is TRBV12-3 or TRBV12-4, the J gene TRBJ1-1; D perhaps matches TRBD1 (5 bases). This CDR3 is 13 amino acids long. The germline V and J ends were trimmed by 5 bases and 8 bases, with 15 bases remaining between them. CDR3: CASSPGGGSEAFF. The CDR3 DNA sequence: TGTGCCAGCAGTCCCGGGGGAGGGTCGGAAGCTTTCTTT.

The CDR3 nucleotides are TGCAGTGCCTGGACAGGGGGCTCGGGCGAGCAGTACGTC. Translation gives CSAWTGGSGEQYV. V gene TRBV20-1 combines with J gene TRBJ2-7, with 11 bases fitting TRBD1. The V segment lost 6 bases and the J segment 6 bases; nucleotides outside the gene matches: 7. This CDR3 spans 13 amino acids. Germline lookup yields CDR1 DFQATT and CDR2 SNEGSKA (reference sequence).

The chain is built from TRBV11-2 and TRBJ1-1; a weak D match, TRBD1 (6 bases). Per the germline V gene, CDR1 is SGHAT and CDR2 is FQNNGV. CDR3 size: 14 residues. The V and J ends lost 3 bases and 5 bases respectively, with 13 bases between them. The CDR3 protein is CASSFARGQTEAFF. The CDR3 DNA reads as TGTGCCAGCAGCTTCGCCCGGGGGCAAACTGAAGCTTTCTTT.

This clonotype was seen many times. The chain employs TRBV12-3 or TRBV12-4 and TRBJ2-7; D is perhaps TRBD1 (5 bases). The CDR3 is made up of 13 amino acids. The V end lost 6 bases, the J end lost 0 bases, and 9 bases lay between the germline ends. CDR3 DNA: TGTGCCAGCAGCCTGACAGACTCCTACGAGCAGTACTTC. This sequence encodes CASSLTDSYEQYF.

This clonotype was seen ten or more times. CDR3 bases: TGCAGTGCTAGAGATCCAGCAGAGGGCCGCAATCAGCCCCAGCATTTT. Translated, it gives CSARDPAEGRNQPQHF. The gene calls are TRBV20-1 and TRBJ1-5; D gene uncertain. This CDR3 has 16 residues. Trimming removed 0 bases at V and 2 bases at J, with 14 bases between. Per the germline V gene, CDR1 is DFQATT and CDR2 is SNEGSKA (reference sequence).

The table lists this clonotype with a few counts. This rearrangement joins TRBV27 to TRBJ2-5; 9 bases fit TRBD1. Germline CDR1 MNHEY, CDR2 SMNVEV (reference sequence). V lost 4 bases, J lost 3 bases, and 9 bases stayed unmatched. This CDR3 is 16 amino acids long. The CDR3 is CASSSLFTGGEETQYF. CDR3 DNA sequence: TGTGCCAGCAGTTCCCTATTTACAGGGGGCGAAGAGACCCAGTACTTC.

This clonotype was counted between two and nine times. The chain carries TRBV20-1 and TRBJ2-1; 10 bases line up with TRBD2. The J segment lost 8 bases and the V segment lost 4 bases, leaving 8 bases of the junction unmatched. The CDR3 is 14 amino acids. Per the germline V gene, CDR1 is DFQATT and CDR2 is SNEGSKA (reference sequence). The CDR3 spells CSAKPGLAFHEQFF. The CDR3 region has the DNA TGCAGTGCTAAACCGGGACTAGCGTTTCATGAGCAGTTCTTC.

This clonotype was seen many times. The chain couples TRBV3-1 to TRBJ2-1, with 9 bases identical to TRBD2. V shed 4 bases, J shed 8 bases, and the junction held 12 bases outside the gene matches. The CDR3 contains 16 residues. Germline-derived CDR1 and CDR2 are LGHDT and YNNKEL (reference sequence). The CDR3 DNA sequence: TGTGCCAGCAGCCCAACACCGGGACTAGCTGGAGATGAGCAGTTCTTC. Translating gives CASSPTPGLAGDEQFF.

The chain is built from TRBV7-9 and TRBJ2-5, with D hard to call. Germline-derived CDR1 and CDR2 are SEHNR and FQNEAQ (reference sequence). This CDR3 comprises 13 residues. The V end lost 5 bases, the J end lost 1 base, and 8 bases lay between the germline ends. CDR3 sequence: CASSRSAQETQYF. CDR3 in DNA: TGTGCCAGCAGCCGAAGCGCCCAAGAGACCCAGTACTTC.

The V and J genes are TRBV11-2 and TRBJ2-2; 8 nucleotides line up with TRBD2. This CDR3 contains 16 residues. From germline, CDR1 is SGHAT and CDR2 FQNNGV. V lost 4 bases to trimming and J lost 0 bases; unmatched junction nucleotides: 4. The CDR3 sequence is CASSSIAGSNTGELFF. The CDR3 nucleotides are TGTGCCAGCAGCTCAATAGCGGGGTCGAACACCGGGGAGCTGTTTTTT.

This chain links TRBV5-6 with TRBJ2-3; D unclear. This CDR3 has 15 amino acids. CDR1 and CDR2 from the germline V gene are SGHDT and YYEEEE. The V end was cut by 0 bases, the J end by 3 bases, with 11 bases between. Here the CDR3 reads CASSLGGRRTDTQYF. DNA for the CDR3: TGTGCCAGCAGCTTGGGGGGAAGAAGGACAGATACGCAGTATTTT.

This clonotype was observed a handful of times. The CDR3 sequence: CASSQSPSGPGLAVNEQFF. CDR3 in DNA: TGTGCCAGCAGCCAAAGCCCCTCGGGGCCGGGACTAGCTGTAAATGAGCAGTTCTTC. The chain uses TRBV3-1 and TRBJ2-1; 9 nucleotides agree with TRBD2. CDR3 length: 19 residues. The V gene's germline CDR1 is LGHDT and CDR2 YNNKEL (reference sequence). V shed 2 bases and J 7 bases; nucleotides not matched to a gene: 18.

This clonotype was found many times. This sequence joins TRBV12-3 or TRBV12-4 and TRBJ2-5; TRBD1 might be the D (6 bases). The CDR3 covers 14 residues. V was pared by 2 bases and J by 7 bases, with 14 bases between. For the CDR3, the DNA is TGTGCCAGCAGTTTACCCCCAGGCAGGGGGACCCAGTACTTC. Its protein product is CASSLPPGRGTQYF.

There are a few counts of this clonotype. This chain joins TRBV4-2 and TRBJ2-7; D is perhaps TRBD2 (5 bases). CDR1 and CDR2 from the germline V gene are LGHNA and YNFKEQ. The V end was cut by 0 bases, the J end by 3 bases, with 15 bases between. The CDR3 has 16 amino acids. The CDR3 reads CASSQDRRQAFYEQYF. For the CDR3, the DNA is TGTGCCAGCAGCCAAGATAGGAGGCAGGCCTTCTACGAGCAGTACTTC.

This clonotype was observed many times. The V and J genes are TRBV5-1 and TRBJ2-5; TRBD1 might be the D (6 bases). The CDR3 has 14 residues. The germline CDR1 and CDR2 sequences are SGHRS and YFSETQ. Trimming stripped 4 bases from V and 2 bases from J, with 12 bases between. CDR3 nucleotide sequence: TGCGCCAGCAGCGTGCAGGGGAAACAAGAGACCCAGTACTTC. This encodes CASSVQGKQETQYF.